What follows is one TCR beta chain and its context. These data are taken from a study of memory CD4+ T cells and cytomegalovirus serostatus. Single viable CD3+CD4+CD8-CD45RO+ cells were sorted as the memory CD4+ T cells. Generated by immunoSEQ multiplex PCR, the TCRdb table keeps only in-frame clones and is missing some. This sample has tens of thousands of clones, with roughly 78% found just once. The germline V gene encodes CDR1 SGHRS and CDR2 YFSETQ. The ends were cut back, 2 bases at V and 5 bases at J, with 13 bases in the middle. CDR3 length: 14 residues. The TCR comes from an adult in good health and CMV-seronegative. The chain combines TRBV5-1 with TRBJ1-1; D is undetermined. Sequenced input: memory CD4+ T cells from blood. The CDR3 region is CASSFTDEGTEAFF. The CDR3 DNA sequence: TGCGCCAGCAGCTTTACCGACGAGGGTACTGAAGCTTTCTTT.